The rows below give T cell receptor beta chains drawn from one sample of a study of CD8 T cells in Susac syndrome. TCRdb re-called the immunoSEQ multiplex PCR reads through MiXCR, storing one row per CDR3 protein. The table includes 150,000 to 200,000 distinct CDR3 sequences, 80% to 95% detected once. Sequencing was performed on CD4+ T cells from PBMCs. These receptors originate from a human donor in good health. CDR3s include the opening cysteine and the closing phenylalanine or tryptophan. A D gene is named only where the DNA matches it firmly. Size values are once, few and many counts, or a class for expanded clones, and some rows have none.

V	length	D	J	size	CDR3	DNA
TRBV12-3/TRBV12-4	14	TRBD2	TRBJ2-5	.	CASSLSGAGETQYF	TGTGCCAGCAGTTTGAGCGGGGCGGGGGAGACCCAGTACTTC
TRBV6-5	16	.	TRBJ2-7	.	CASNWPAGSGSYEQYF	TGTGCCAGCAATTGGCCCGCCGGAAGTGGCTCCTACGAGCAGTACTTC
TRBV3-1	12	.	TRBJ1-1	.	CASSGFRGEAFF	TGTGCCAGCAGCGGTTTTAGGGGTGAAGCTTTCTTT
TRBV29-1	13	TRBD1	TRBJ2-3	.	CSKKTGGTDTQYF	TGCAGCAAAAAGACAGGGGGCACAGATACGCAGTATTTT
TRBV9	11	.	TRBJ1-2	.	CASSAGRGYTF	TGTGCCAGCAGCGCTGGCAGAGGCTACACCTTC
TRBV6-6	14	TRBD1	TRBJ1-6	once	CASSSARGYSPLHF	TGTGCCAGCAGTTCAGCCAGGGGGTATTCACCCCTCCACTTT
TRBV2	15	TRBD1	TRBJ2-3	.	CASSAGGQTGDTQYF	TGTGCCAGCAGTGCTGGGGGACAGACGGGAGATACGCAGTATTTT
TRBV7-9	16	.	TRBJ2-1	.	CASSPGGTNTYNEQFF	TGTGCCAGCAGCCCTGGGGGCACCAACACGTACAATGAGCAGTTCTTC
TRBV5-1	14	TRBD1	TRBJ2-7	.	CASSADRGRSEQYF	TGCGCCAGCAGCGCGGACAGGGGGCGAAGCGAGCAGTACTTC
TRBV6-5	15	.	TRBJ2-7	few	CASSYSGTLSYEQYF	TGTGCCAGCAGTTACTCGGGGACACTTTCCTACGAGCAGTACTTC
TRBV7-7	18	TRBD1	TRBJ2-6	.	CASSLGSTGGSGANVLTF	TGTGCCAGCAGCTTAGGCTCGACAGGGGGCTCTGGGGCCAACGTCCTGACTTTC
TRBV20-1	13	.	TRBJ1-5	.	CSGQSPGNQPQHF	TGCAGTGGACAGTCCCCGGGTAATCAGCCCCAGCATTTT
TRBV7-9	13	.	TRBJ1-6	.	CASSLYGDSPLHF	TGTGCCAGCAGCTTATATGGGGATTCACCCCTCCACTTT
TRBV2	13	.	TRBJ1-5	.	CASRRSVNQPQHF	TGTGCCAGCAGGCGGTCAGTCAATCAGCCCCAGCATTTT
TRBV5-4	11	.	TRBJ1-2	once	CASSLYGGYTF	TGTGCCAGCAGCTTGTACGGTGGCTACACCTTC
TRBV12-5	12	.	TRBJ1-2	once	CASGLDEYGYTF	TGTGCTAGTGGTTTGGACGAATATGGCTACACCTTC
TRBV20-1	15	.	TRBJ2-1	.	CSARDGQGGWNEQFF	TGCAGTGCTAGAGATGGTCAGGGCGGTTGGAATGAGCAGTTCTTC